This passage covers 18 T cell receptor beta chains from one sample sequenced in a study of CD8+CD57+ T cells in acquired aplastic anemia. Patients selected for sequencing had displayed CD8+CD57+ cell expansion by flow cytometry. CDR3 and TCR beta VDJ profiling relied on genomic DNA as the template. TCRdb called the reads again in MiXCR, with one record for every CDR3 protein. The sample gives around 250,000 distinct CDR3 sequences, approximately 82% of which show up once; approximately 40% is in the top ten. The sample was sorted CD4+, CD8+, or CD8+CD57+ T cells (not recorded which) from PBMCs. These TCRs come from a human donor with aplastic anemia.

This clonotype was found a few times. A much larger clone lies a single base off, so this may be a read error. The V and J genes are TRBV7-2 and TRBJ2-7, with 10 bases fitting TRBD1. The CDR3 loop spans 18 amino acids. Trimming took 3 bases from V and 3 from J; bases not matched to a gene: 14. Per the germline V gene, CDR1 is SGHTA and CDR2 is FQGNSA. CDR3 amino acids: CASSLTGGADYVYYEQYV. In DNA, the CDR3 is TGTGCCAGCAGCTTGACAGGGGGCGCCGACTATGTCTACTACGAGCAGTACGTC.

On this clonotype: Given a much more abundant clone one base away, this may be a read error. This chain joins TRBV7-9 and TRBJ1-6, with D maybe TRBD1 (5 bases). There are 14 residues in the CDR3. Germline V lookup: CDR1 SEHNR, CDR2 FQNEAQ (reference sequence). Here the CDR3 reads CASSLAGSYGAHLF. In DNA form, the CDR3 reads TGTGCCAGCAGCTTAGCGGGTAGCTACGGGGCCCACCTCTTT.

CDR3 residues: CASSFAGGPAPQYF. The CDR3 DNA sequence: TGTGCCAGCAGCTTCGCGGGAGGTCCCGCTCCGCAGTATTTT. V gene TRBV7-8 combines with J gene TRBJ2-3; 8 bases map to TRBD2. V gave up 3 bases and J gave up 10 bases; unmatched junction bases: 9. CDR1 is SGHVS and CDR2 is FQNEAQ in the germline V gene. CDR3 length: 14 amino acids.

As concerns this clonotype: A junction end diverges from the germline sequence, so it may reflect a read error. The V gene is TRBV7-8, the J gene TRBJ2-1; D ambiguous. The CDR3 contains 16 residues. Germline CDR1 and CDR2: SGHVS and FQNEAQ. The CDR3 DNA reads TGTGCCAGCAGCTTACAGAGAGGCCCCGATACGCATGATCAGTTCTTC. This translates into CASSLQRGPDTHDQFF.

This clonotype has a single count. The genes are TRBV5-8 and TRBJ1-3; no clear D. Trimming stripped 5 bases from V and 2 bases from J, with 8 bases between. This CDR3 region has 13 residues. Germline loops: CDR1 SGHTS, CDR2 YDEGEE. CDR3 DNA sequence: TGTGCCAGCAGTTTAAGGGCTGGAAACACCATATATTTT. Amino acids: CASSLRAGNTIYF.

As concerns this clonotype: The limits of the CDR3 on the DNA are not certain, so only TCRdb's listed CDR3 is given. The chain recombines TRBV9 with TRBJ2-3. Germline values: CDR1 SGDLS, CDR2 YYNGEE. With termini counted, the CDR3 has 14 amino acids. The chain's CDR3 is CASSVAAGTQYFDF.

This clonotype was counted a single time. This chain's CDR3 is CASSVVQGGKETPFF. The CDR3 nucleotides read TGTGCCAGCAGCGTAGTACAGGGGGGAAAAGAGACCCCTTTCTTT. This sequence joins TRBV9 and TRBJ1-1, with 8 bases identical to TRBD1. The J segment lost 12 bases and the V segment lost 0 bases, leaving 13 bases of the junction unmatched. CDR3 size: 15 residues. Germline V gene sequence: CDR1 SGDLS, CDR2 YYNGEE.

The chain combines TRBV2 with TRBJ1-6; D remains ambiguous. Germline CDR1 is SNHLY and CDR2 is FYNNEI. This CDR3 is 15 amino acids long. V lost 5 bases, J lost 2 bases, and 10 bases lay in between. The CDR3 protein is CASSQFEPYNSPLHF. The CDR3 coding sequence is TGTGCCAGCAGTCAATTCGAGCCCTATAATTCACCCCTCCACTTT.

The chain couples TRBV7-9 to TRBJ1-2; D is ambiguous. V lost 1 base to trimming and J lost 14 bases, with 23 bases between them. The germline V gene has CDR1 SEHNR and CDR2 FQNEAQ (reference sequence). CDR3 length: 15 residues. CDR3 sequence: CASSLEPTPYYEQTF. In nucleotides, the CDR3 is TGTGCCAGCAGCTTAGAACCAACACCGTACTATGAGCAGACCTTC.

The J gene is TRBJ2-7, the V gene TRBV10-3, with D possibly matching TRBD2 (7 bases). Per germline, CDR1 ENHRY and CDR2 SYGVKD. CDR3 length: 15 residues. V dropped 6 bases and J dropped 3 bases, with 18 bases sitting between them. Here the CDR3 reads CAISPRGGSGYEQYF. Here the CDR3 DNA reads TGTGCCATCAGCCCGAGGGGGGGGTCCGGCTACGAGCAGTACTTC.

CDR3 sequence reads: CASSKQHSGNTIYF. CDR3 nucleotides: TGTGCCAGTAGTAAACAGCACTCTGGAAACACCATATATTTT. The gene calls are TRBV19 and TRBJ1-3; D gene unclear. Trimming removed 4 bases from V and 0 bases from J, with 7 bases in between. The CDR3 length is 14 residues. Per germline, CDR1 LNHDA and CDR2 SQIVND (reference sequence).

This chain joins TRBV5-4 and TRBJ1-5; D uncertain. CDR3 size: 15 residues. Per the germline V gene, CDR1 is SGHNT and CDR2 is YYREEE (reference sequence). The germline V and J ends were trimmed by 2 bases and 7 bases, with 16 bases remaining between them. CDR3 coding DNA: TGTGCCAGCAGCTTTACTGGCGGTGGCTCCCAGCCCCAGCATTTT. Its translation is CASSFTGGGSQPQHF.

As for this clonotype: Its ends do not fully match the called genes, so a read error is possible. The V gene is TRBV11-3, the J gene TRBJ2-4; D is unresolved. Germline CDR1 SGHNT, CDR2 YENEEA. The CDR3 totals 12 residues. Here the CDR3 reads CASGLALTIQDF. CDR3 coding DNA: TGTGCCAGCGGCTTAGCTCTGACCATTCAGGACTTC.

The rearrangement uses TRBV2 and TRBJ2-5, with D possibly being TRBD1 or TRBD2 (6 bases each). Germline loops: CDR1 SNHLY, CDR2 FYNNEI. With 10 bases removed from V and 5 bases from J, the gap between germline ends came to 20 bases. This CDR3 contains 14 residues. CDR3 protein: CATSRGGNDETQYF. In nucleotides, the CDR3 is TGTGCCACCAGCAGAGGGGGGAACGATGAGACCCAGTACTTC.

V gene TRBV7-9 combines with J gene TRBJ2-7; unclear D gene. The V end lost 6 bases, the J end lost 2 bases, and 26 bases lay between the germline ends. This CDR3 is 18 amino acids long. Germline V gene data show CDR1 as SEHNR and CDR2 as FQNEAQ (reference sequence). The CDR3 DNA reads TGTGCCAGCAGGTCACGGCCAGACGCCACAGATTTTCCCTACGAGCAGTACGTC. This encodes CASRSRPDATDFPYEQYV.

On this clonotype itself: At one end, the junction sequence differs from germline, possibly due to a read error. The CDR3 reads CASSLAGGPGTKVLTF. Written as DNA, the CDR3 is TGTGCCAGCAGCTTAGCGGGAGGCCCCGGGACCAAGGTCCTGACTTTC. The chain recombines TRBV7-8 with TRBJ2-6, with a tentative D call TRBD2 (6 bases). This CDR3 is 16 amino acids long. Germline V CDR1 and CDR2: SGHVS, FQNEAQ.

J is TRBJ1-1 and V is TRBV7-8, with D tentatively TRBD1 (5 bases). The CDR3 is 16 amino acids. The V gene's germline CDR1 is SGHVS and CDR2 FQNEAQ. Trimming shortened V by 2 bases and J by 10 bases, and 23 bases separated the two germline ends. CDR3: CASSLHPDGTALSAFF. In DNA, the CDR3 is TGTGCCAGCAGCTTACATCCAGACGGGACTGCCCTTTCAGCTTTCTTT.

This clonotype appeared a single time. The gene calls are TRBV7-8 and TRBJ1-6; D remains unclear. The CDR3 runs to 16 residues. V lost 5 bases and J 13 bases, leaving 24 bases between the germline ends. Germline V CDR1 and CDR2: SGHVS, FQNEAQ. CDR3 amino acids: CASSAERASDTQPLHF. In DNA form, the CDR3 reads TGTGCCAGCAGCGCCGAGAGAGCCTCCGATACGCAGCCCCTCCACTTT.